This paragraph covers one T cell receptor beta chain sequence. Only a few counts were recorded for this clonotype. The antigen it binds to is not known. Per-nucleotide qualities are absent, and no much larger clonotype sits a single base away. This entry belongs to a study of T-cell reconstitution after alpha-beta-depleted transplantation in children (TCRdb year 2016). Study-level background: T-cell immune reconstitution after TCRalphabeta/CD19-depleted allogeneic hematopoietic cell transplantation in children was quantitatively tracked in the study by means of TCR repertoire profiling.

Summary of the overall study and its limitations: The apparently early alphabetaT-cell count recovery about two months after transplant was reportedly dependent on only several hundred rapidly expanded clones derived from non-depleted graft cells. In some patients, high TCRbeta diversity at day 60 was attributed to recipient T cells and intrathymic progenitors that had survived conditioning. Hyperexpanded clone frequencies declined over subsequent months; after one year, T-cell counts and TCRbeta diversity were mostly attributed to newly produced T cells.

The sample's treatment or condition label, decoded: allogeneic hematopoietic cell transplantation with graft depleted of TCRalphabeta T cells and CD19 B cells. The transplant recipients were children given TCRalphabeta/CD19-depleted allogeneic hematopoietic cell grafts. Receptor amplification or capture employed PCR. Sequenced on an Illumina HiSeq 2500. TCR library preparation used molecular barcoding, with unique molecular identifiers applied to normalize quantification of the TCRbeta repertoire. TCRdb trimmed public reads at Q25 via fastp, called clones via MiXCR and kept in-frame beta chains. For every CDR3 protein sequence, its rows merge into one entry that carries the most common genes and DNA. The sample yields about 980,000 distinct CDR3 sequences; 25% to 35% were counted once. More than 25% of the sample goes to the ten largest clones. The junction shows trimming of 6 bases on V and 5 bases on J, plus 10 bases between the germline ends. Reading from cysteine to phenylalanine, the CDR3 counts 11 amino acids. Solely the CDR3 DNA is kept, with 33 bases framed from the first base. The CDR1 and CDR2 encoded by the germline V gene (reference sequence) are DFQATT and SNEGSKA.

The chain joins TRBV20-1 to TRBJ1-1; a confident D gene designation cannot be given. The input for sequencing was PBMCs, mostly from graft donor cells, taken 360 days after TCRalphabeta/CD19-depleted stem cell transplant. The TCR originated in a boy under two years old who had a stem cell transplant for SCID, so the T cells may come from the graft donor. CDR3 region: CSALPGTEAFF. The sequenced DNA is TGCAGTGCCCTTCCGGGGACTGAAGCTTTCTTT.